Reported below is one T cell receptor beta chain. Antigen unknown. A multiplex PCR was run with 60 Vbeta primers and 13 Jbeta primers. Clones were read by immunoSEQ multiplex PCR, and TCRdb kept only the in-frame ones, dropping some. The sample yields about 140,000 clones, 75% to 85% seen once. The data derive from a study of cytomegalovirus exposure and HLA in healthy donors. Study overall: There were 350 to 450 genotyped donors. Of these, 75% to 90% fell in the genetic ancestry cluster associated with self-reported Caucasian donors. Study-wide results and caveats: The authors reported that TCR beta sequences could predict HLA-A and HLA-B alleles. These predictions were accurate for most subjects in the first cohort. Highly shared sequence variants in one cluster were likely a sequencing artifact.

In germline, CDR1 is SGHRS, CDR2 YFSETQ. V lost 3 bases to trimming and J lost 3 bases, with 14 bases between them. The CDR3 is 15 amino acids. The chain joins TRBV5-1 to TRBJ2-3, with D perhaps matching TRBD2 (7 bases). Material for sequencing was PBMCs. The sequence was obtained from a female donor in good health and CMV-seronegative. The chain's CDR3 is CASSSSRGGTDTQYF. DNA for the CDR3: TGCGCCAGCAGCTCCTCGAGGGGGGGAACAGATACGCAGTATTTT.